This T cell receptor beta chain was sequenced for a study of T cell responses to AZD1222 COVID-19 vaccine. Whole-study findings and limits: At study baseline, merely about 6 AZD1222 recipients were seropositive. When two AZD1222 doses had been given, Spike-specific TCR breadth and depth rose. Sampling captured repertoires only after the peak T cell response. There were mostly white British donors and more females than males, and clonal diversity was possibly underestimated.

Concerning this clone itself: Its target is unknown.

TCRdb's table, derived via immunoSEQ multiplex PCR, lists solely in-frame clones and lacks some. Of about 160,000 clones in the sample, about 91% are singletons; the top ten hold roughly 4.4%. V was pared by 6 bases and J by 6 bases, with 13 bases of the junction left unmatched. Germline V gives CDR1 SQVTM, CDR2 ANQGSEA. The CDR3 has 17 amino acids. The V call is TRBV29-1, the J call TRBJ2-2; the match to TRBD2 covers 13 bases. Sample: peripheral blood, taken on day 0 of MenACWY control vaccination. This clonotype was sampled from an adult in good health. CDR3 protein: CSVGQGLAGFHAGELFF. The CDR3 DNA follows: TGCAGCGTGGGACAGGGACTAGCGGGATTTCACGCCGGGGAGCTGTTTTTT.